This T cell receptor (beta chain) was recorded in a study of identical twins. Study-wide results and caveats: Out-of-frame beta sequences exhibited a weaker degree of excess twin sharing. Partly confounded zero-insertion analyses could result from invariant MAIT and iNKT cells.

With respect to this clonotype: Its target is not known.

Germline CDR1 is SGHAT and CDR2 is FQNNGV. There are 18 residues in the CDR3. V lost 2 bases and J lost 0; bases outside the gene matches: 9. Each CDR3 protein is one row after TCRdb ran MiXCR on the 5' RACE reads. The table lists 700,000 or so distinct CDR3 sequences, around 8.6% of them singletons. The data also belong to a second study, concerning yellow fever vaccine responses in identical twins.

The V gene is TRBV11-2, the J gene TRBJ2-3; TRBD2 matches 9 bases. The receptor was isolated from a woman between 18 and 29 years old in good health. The material sequenced was PBMCs. The CDR3 bases are TGTGCCAGCAGCTTAATAGCGGGAGCCACCCTTAGCACAGATACGCAGTATTTT. Its protein is CASSLIAGATLSTDTQYF.